This TCR beta chain derives from a study of T-cell memory formation after mild COVID-19. Germline V gene sequence: CDR1 SNHLY, CDR2 FYNNEI. The CDR3 has 14 amino acids. With 8 bases clipped from V and 0 bases from J, the junction kept 4 bases outside the gene matches. TCRdb passed the 5' RACE reads through MiXCR, listing each CDR3 protein once. The sample comprises about 320,000 distinct CDR3 sequences, roughly an eighth of which are singletons, and roughly 23% rests with the top ten. This clonotype was seen more than once but under ten times. The V and J genes are TRBV2 and TRBJ2-7; 10 positions agree with TRBD2. Sequencing used PBMCs or a T cell subset sorted from them (not recorded which). This TCR was sampled from a man aged 18 to 29 who had mild COVID-19 (a few samples of this study predate the infection). Cell type and time point are not known. In nucleotides, the CDR3 is TGTGCCAGCCTAGCGGGGGTTGTCTCCTACGAGCAGTACTTC. Protein sequence: CASLAGVVSYEQYF.